The rows below give T cell receptor beta chains drawn from one sample of a study of spatial heterogeneity in lung cancer. TCRdb used MiXCR to reprocess the 5' RACE reads, holding one entry per CDR3 protein. The sample consists of some 2,900 distinct CDR3 sequences, roughly 7% of them appearing once. The sequencing here drew on lung tumor tissue, taken at surgery. All receptors come from a female donor with early-stage non-small cell lung cancer. CDR3s include the opening cysteine and the closing phenylalanine or tryptophan. D genes are given only for firm matches. Rows may omit the clone size; those that give it use once, few, many or a size class.

>-|TRBJ2-5|TRBV18|medium-sized
TGTGCCAGCTCCCCCTACAGGGCAGAGACCCAGTACTTC
CASSPYRAETQYF
>TRBD1|TRBJ2-1|TRBV30|many
TGTGCCTTGGATACCCTTCAAGGACAGGGGTACAATGAGCAGTTCTTC
CALDTLQGQGYNEQFF
>TRBD2|TRBJ2-3|TRBV12-3/TRBV12-4|many
TGTGCCAGCAGCCTAATGACTAGCGGGGGGGCAGATACGCAGTATTTT
CASSLMTSGGADTQYF
>-|TRBJ2-1|TRBV4-2|medium-sized
TGTGCCAGCAGCCAAGTTCCCGGGACTGGCGGGGAGGATGAGCAGTTCTTC
CASSQVPGTGGEDEQFF
>TRBD1|TRBJ1-5|TRBV10-3|medium-sized
TGTGCCATCAGTGAACGACAGGGGAGTCAGCCCCAGCATTTT
CAISERQGSQPQHF
>TRBD2|TRBJ2-3|TRBV10-3|-
TGTGCCATCAGCGTAGCGGGAGTCTTTGCAGATACGCAGTATTTT
CAISVAGVFADTQYF
>-|TRBJ2-3|TRBV29-1|medium-sized
TGCAGCGTTGAAGCCCCTGGAGAGGGGCAGTATTTT
CSVEAPGEGQYF
>-|TRBJ1-2|TRBV4-2|many
TGTGCCAGCAGCCAAGGGGACCGAGTCTATGGCTACACCTTC
CASSQGDRVYGYTF
>TRBD2|TRBJ2-3|TRBV12-3/TRBV12-4|medium-sized
TGTGCCAGCAGTCCGACGGGACTAGCGGTCACAGATACGCAGTATTTT
CASSPTGLAVTDTQYF
>-|TRBJ2-7|TRBV6-1|medium-sized
TGTGCCAGCAGTGAAGAACTATCCTACGAGCAGTACTTC
CASSEELSYEQYF
>TRBD2|TRBJ2-5|TRBV12-3/TRBV12-4|medium-sized
TGTGCCAGCAGGACTAGCGGGGGGCTAGAGACCCAGTACTTC
CASRTSGGLETQYF
>TRBD1|TRBJ2-5|TRBV27|many
TGTGCCAGCAGTTTATCGGGGACAGGGGCAGAGACCCAGTACTTC
CASSLSGTGAETQYF
>-|TRBJ2-1|TRBV7-9|medium-sized
TGTGCCAGCAGCTTAGCCGGGACCCCTGGGCAGTTCTTC
CASSLAGTPGQFF
>-|TRBJ2-7|TRBV20-1|few
TGCAGTGCTAGAGAACCGGGCCCCCAGGCGCAGTACTTC
CSAREPGPQAQYF
>-|TRBJ2-7|TRBV13|medium-sized
TGTGCCAGCAGCTCCCGACTGGGTGAGGCTTTCTACGAGCAGTACTTC
CASSSRLGEAFYEQYF
>TRBD1|TRBJ1-6|TRBV7-6|medium-sized
TGTGCCAGCAGCTTGGGACAGGCCTCGTCACCCCTCCACTTT
CASSLGQASSPLHF
>-|TRBJ1-2|TRBV7-9|medium-sized
TGTGCCAGCAGCTCCACAGGGAAGGGCTACACCTTC
CASSSTGKGYTF
>-|TRBJ1-2|TRBV2|-
TGTGCCAGCAGAACAAGTGGAGACTACACCTTC
CASRTSGDYTF
>TRBD2|TRBJ2-7|TRBV6-5|medium-sized
TGTGCCAGCAGTTACTCTACTAGCGGGCAACCTTACGAGCAGTACTTC
CASSYSTSGQPYEQYF
>TRBD1|TRBJ2-3|TRBV12-3/TRBV12-4|medium-sized
TGTGCCAGCAGTTTGGACAGGTTGGTAGGCACAGATACGCAGTATTTT
CASSLDRLVGTDTQYF
>-|TRBJ1-5|TRBV7-2|-
TGTGCCAGCAGCTCCGGACAGCCCGGTCCCAATCAGCCCCAGCATTTT
CASSSGQPGPNQPQHF
>-|TRBJ2-4|TRBV6-2/TRBV6-3|medium-sized
TGTGCCAGCAAGCTAGCTCCGGCCAAAAACATTCAGTACTTC
CASKLAPAKNIQYF
>TRBD2|TRBJ2-1|TRBV24-1|medium-sized
TGTGCCACCCGCTCTAGCGGACACAATGAGCAGTTCTTC
CATRSSGHNEQFF
>-|TRBJ2-3|TRBV5-1|-
TGCGCCAGCAGCTTGGGGGTTACGCAGTATTTT
CASSLGVTQYF
>-|TRBJ1-1|TRBV7-8|-
TGTGCCAGCAGCCTCCACAACACTGAAGCTTTCTTT
CASSLHNTEAFF
>TRBD1|TRBJ1-1|TRBV9|medium-sized
TGTGCCAGCAGCCCCCCAGCAGGGGGTTTGATCACTGAAGCTTTCTTT
CASSPPAGGLITEAFF
>-|TRBJ1-6|TRBV28|many
TGTGCCAGCAGCCCCGCAGGAGGGGTCCAATTCGACCCCCCCCTCCACTTT
CASSPAGGVQFDPPLHF
>-|TRBJ2-7|TRBV4-1|medium-sized
TGCGCCAGCAGCCAAGAGGGGGGGCACTACGAGCAGTACTTC
CASSQEGGHYEQYF
>TRBD1|TRBJ2-1|TRBV24-1|-
TGTGCCACCAGTGATCACGGACAGGGCTCCTACAATGAGCAGTTCTTC
CATSDHGQGSYNEQFF
>TRBD1|TRBJ2-7|TRBV29-1|-
TGCAGCGTTGTGTCGACAGGGGGCGGCGAGCAGTACTTC
CSVVSTGGGEQYF
>-|TRBJ1-1|TRBV6-1|medium-sized
TGTGCCGGGGTAAACAGGGCCGGGACTGAAGCTTTCTTT
CAGVNRAGTEAFF
>TRBD1|TRBJ1-5|TRBV29-1|large
TGCAGCGTGGGGGACAGTCCGAATCAGCCCCAGCATTTT
CSVGDSPNQPQHF
>-|TRBJ1-1|TRBV5-4|medium-sized
TGTGCCAGCAGCTTGGAAAGGAAGACCACTGAAGCTTTCTTT
CASSLERKTTEAFF
>TRBD1|TRBJ2-1|TRBV5-4|medium-sized
TGTGCCAGCAGCCGAAACCAGGGGGCTGGGGAGCAGTTCTTC
CASSRNQGAGEQFF
>-|TRBJ1-1|TRBV28|medium-sized
TGTGCCAGCACCCCAGGGGCCAGCATAGCTTTCTTT
CASTPGASIAFF
>-|TRBJ1-1|TRBV5-1|-
TGCGCCAGCAGCTTGGAAGGTGGGAAAGCTTTCTTT
CASSLEGGKAFF
>-|TRBJ1-1|TRBV6-2/TRBV6-3|many
TGTGCCAGCACTCTTGGAGGGGCAGTCCGGATGGCTTTCTTT
CASTLGGAVRMAFF
>-|TRBJ2-3|TRBV5-5|medium-sized
TGTGCCAGCAGCCCGGCGGGACTGGAGACAGATACGCAGTATTTT
CASSPAGLETDTQYF
>-|TRBJ1-1|TRBV5-1|many
TGCGCCAGCAGAGTTCAGGGGTCGGTGAATGAAGCTTTCTTT
CASRVQGSVNEAFF
>TRBD1|TRBJ2-7|TRBV6-5|medium-sized
TGTGCCAGCAGTTACTCCGGACAGGCCCCTACAAGGCAGTACTTC
CASSYSGQAPTRQYF
>-|TRBJ1-6|TRBV7-3|medium-sized
TGTGCCAGCAGCTTACGGCCAGGAGATGCACCCCTCCACTTT
CASSLRPGDAPLHF
>-|TRBJ1-1|TRBV5-1|-
TGCGCCAGCAGCCAGGCTGGAATGCACACTGAAGCTTTCTTT
CASSQAGMHTEAFF
>-|TRBJ1-1|TRBV9|medium-sized
TGTGCCAGCAGCCCAGCCGTAATTAACACTGAAGCTTTCTTT
CASSPAVINTEAFF
>-|TRBJ2-3|TRBV2|-
TGTGCCAGCAGTTCGCTGGATACGCAGTATTTT
CASSSLDTQYF
>TRBD1|TRBJ2-5|TRBV7-2|medium-sized
TGTGCCAGCAGCTTAGGGGACAGGGACCAAGAGACCCAGTACTTC
CASSLGDRDQETQYF
>-|TRBJ2-7|TRBV7-6|medium-sized
TGTGCCAGCAGCCTCCCATTGGGGGAGCAGTACTTC
CASSLPLGEQYF
>-|TRBJ2-5|TRBV5-6|-
TGTGCCAGCAGCTCCGGGCGTGGTGGTTCCGAGACCCAGTACTTC
CASSSGRGGSETQYF
>TRBD1|TRBJ1-5|TRBV28|many
TGTGCCAGCAGCCTTCCAGGGGGCGGGGGACAGCCCCAGCATTTT
CASSLPGGGGQPQHF
>-|TRBJ2-2|TRBV14|medium-sized
TGTGCCAGCAGCCCAACAGGGTTAGGCGGGGAGCTGTTTTTT
CASSPTGLGGELFF